The clone carrying this T cell receptor (beta chain) was counted a few times. Its antigen is not known. Unmatched junction bases numbered 10, after V lost 5 bases and J lost 3 bases. Looked up from germline, CDR1 is LNHDA and CDR2 is SQIVND (reference sequence). The length of the CDR3 is 16 residues. This record comes from a study of persistence of HIV-infected CD4 T cells. Lysates of CMV-infected fibroblasts at roughly 10 ug/mL stimulated these cells. Sorted nonresponding memory CD4+ T cells were CD40L-negative, CD69-negative, CD45RO-high. The immunoSEQ assay was version 4, run in survey mode. Libraries were prepared by immunoSEQ multiplex PCR; TCRdb keeps only in-frame clonotypes and omits some of them. The table has 50,000 or so clones, about 81% seen once.

The starting material was CD4+ T cells sorted from PBMCs after approximately 20-hour stimulation, obtained from a patient who received antiretroviral therapy. This clonotype was sampled from an adult man with HIV who was CMV-seropositive. This chain uses TRBV19 with TRBJ2-3; TRBD2 matches at 8 bases. CDR3: CASSAPERGHTDTQYF. CDR3 nucleotides: TGTGCCAGTAGTGCCCCGGAGCGGGGGCATACAGATACGCAGTATTTT.